The 22 T cell receptor beta chains reported below all come from one sample, sequenced in a study of blood T cell repertoires in COVID-19. Sequencing used immunoSEQ multiplex PCR; TCRdb keeps in-frame clones, though not all of them. Of 140,000 to 150,000 clones listed, 88% are singletons. Sequenced: peripheral blood. The origin of the receptors is a human donor with COVID-19, enrolled during active disease. The donor label of this sample is uncertain.

The chain joins TRBV5-1 to TRBJ2-7, with D perhaps TRBD1 (5 bases). CDR1 is SGHRS, CDR2 YFSETQ, per germline. The CDR3 runs to 14 residues. The V and J ends lost 0 bases and 3 bases respectively, with 10 bases between them. The CDR3 sequence: CASSLDRLYYEQYF. The CDR3 DNA reads TGCGCCAGCAGCTTGGACAGGTTGTACTACGAGCAGTACTTC.

The chain recombines TRBV7-6 with TRBJ1-2; 10 positions match TRBD1. The CDR3 extends over 15 amino acids. V lost 1 base, J lost 7 bases, and 6 bases stayed unmatched. The V gene's germline CDR1 is SGHVS and CDR2 FNYEAQ. The CDR3 loop reads CASSLGDRGVSGYTF. CDR3 nucleotide sequence: TGTGCCAGCAGCTTAGGGGACAGGGGCGTTAGTGGCTACACCTTC. Full variable domain (remainder filled in from reference TRBV7-6 and TRBJ1-2): GAGVSQSPRYKVTKRGQDVALRCDPISGHVSLYWYRQALGQGPEFLTYFNYEAQQDKSGLPNDRFSAERPEGSISTLTIQRTEQRDSAMYRCASSLGDRGVSGYTFGSGTRLTVV.

As regards this clone: Distinct nucleotide sequences in the sample also encode this CDR3. The J gene is TRBJ1-5, the V gene TRBV5-1; the D gene is possibly TRBD1 (5 bases). V lost 0 bases and J lost 6, with 7 bases in between. The CDR3 is made up of 13 amino acids. CDR1 and CDR2 (germline): SGHRS, YFSETQ. The CDR3: CASSLGQGQPQHF. In DNA, the CDR3 is TGCGCCAGCAGCTTGGGGCAGGGTCAGCCCCAGCATTTT.

The rearrangement links TRBV2 to TRBJ2-5, with TRBD2 as a possible D gene (5 bases). V lost 2 bases and J 5 bases, leaving 21 bases between the germline ends. Germline CDR1 and CDR2: SNHLY and FYNNEI. CDR3 length: 17 residues. The CDR3 sequence: CASSEPLGFGGQETQYF. As DNA, the CDR3 is TGTGCCAGCAGTGAACCCTTAGGTTTTGGAGGTCAGGAGACCCAGTACTTC.

V and J are TRBV5-1 and TRBJ2-7; the match to TRBD1 covers 7 bases. The CDR3 extends over 15 amino acids. V lost 3 bases and J lost 2; bases outside the gene matches: 8. CDR1 is SGHRS, CDR2 YFSETQ, per germline. DNA of the CDR3: TGCGCCAGCAGCTATGGGACAGATCTACCCTACGAGCAGTACTTC. Translation: CASSYGTDLPYEQYF.

This clone was counted once. This chain links TRBV5-5 with TRBJ2-2, with no clear D. This CDR3 is 15 amino acids long. Germline assignment: CDR1 SGHKS and CDR2 YYEKEE (reference sequence). The V and J ends lost 1 base and 1 base respectively, with 8 bases between them. The CDR3, as DNA: TGTGCCAGCAGCTTGCGACACCTGAACACCGGGGAGCTGTTTTTT. It encodes CASSLRHLNTGELFF.

This clone was counted between two and nine times. This sequence joins TRBV6-5 and TRBJ1-4, with D maybe TRBD1 (6 bases). V lost 5 bases, J lost 1 base, and 11 bases lay in between. Germline V lookup: CDR1 MNHEY, CDR2 SVGAGI. The CDR3 totals 15 residues. This chain's CDR3 is CASSRTAGTNEKLFF. The DNA of the CDR3 is TGTGCCAGCAGTCGGACAGCTGGAACTAATGAAAAACTGTTTTTT.

The chain couples TRBV2 to TRBJ1-3, with TRBD1 matching over 9 bases. Germline CDR1 and CDR2: SNHLY and FYNNEI. This CDR3 comprises 17 residues. Germline trimming cut 6 bases from V and 3 bases from J; bases unmatched to any gene: 12. The CDR3 coding sequence is TGTGCCAGCAGATCCACAGGGGGCCCCGCTTTTGGAAACACCATATATTTT. Amino acid sequence: CASRSTGGPAFGNTIYF. Drawing the rest from reference TRBV2 and TRBJ1-3, the complete variable domain is EPEVTQTPSHQVTQMGQEVILRCVPISNHLYFYWYRQILGQKVEFLVSFYNNEISEKSEIFDDQFSVERPDGSNFTLKIRSTKLEDSAMYFCASRSTGGPAFGNTIYFGEGSWLTVV.

This chain joins TRBV6-1 and TRBJ2-1; tentatively, D is TRBD1 (6 bases). Trimming pared 6 bases from V and 11 bases from J, leaving 11 bases between. The germline gives CDR1 MNHNS, CDR2 SASEGT. CDR3 length: 11 residues. The CDR3 DNA reads as TGTGCCAGCAGCCTCCGGGACAAGCAGTTCTTC. This gives the protein CASSLRDKQFF.

CDR3 bases: TGTGCCAGCAGCTTAGCGCGGGACAGCCTCTATGGCTACACCTTC. It is translated as CASSLARDSLYGYTF. The V gene is TRBV7-9, the J gene TRBJ1-2, with 7 bases that match TRBD1. Per germline, CDR1 SEHNR and CDR2 FQNEAQ (reference sequence). This CDR3 contains 15 residues. V was pared by 0 bases and J by 4 bases, with 5 bases of the junction left unmatched.

V gene TRBV25-1 combines with J gene TRBJ2-7; 10 positions match TRBD2. Germline V CDR1 and CDR2: MGHDK, SYGVNS. The CDR3 has 14 residues. V gave up 6 bases and J gave up 2 bases; unmatched junction bases: 4. This chain's CDR3 is CASRESGGAYEQYF. The CDR3 DNA reads TGTGCCAGCAGAGAGAGCGGGGGGGCCTACGAGCAGTACTTC.

The CDR3 DNA is TGCGCCAGCAGCCAAAATGAGGGCTCGGTTTTCTCTGGGGCCAACGTCCTGACTTTC. Translated, it gives CASSQNEGSVFSGANVLTF. The chain recombines TRBV4-1 with TRBJ2-6, with D maybe TRBD2 (5 bases). The CDR3 runs to 19 residues. The V gene's germline CDR1 is MGHRA and CDR2 YSYEKL. V was clipped by 2 bases and J by 0 bases, with 17 bases between them.

The genes are TRBV9 and TRBJ2-1, with 10 bases identical to TRBD2. This CDR3 is built from 13 residues. The V gene's germline CDR1 is SGDLS and CDR2 YYNGEE. V trimming: 10 bases; J trimming: 7 bases; junction bases outside the gene matches: 8. As DNA, the CDR3 is TGTGCCTCCGGGACTAGCGTAGGGAATGAGCAGTTCTTC. It is translated as CASGTSVGNEQFF.

The rearrangement links TRBV7-7 to TRBJ2-2; 9 nucleotides match TRBD1. The germline CDR1 and CDR2 sequences are SSHAT and FNYEAQ (reference sequence). V lost 5 bases and J lost 1; bases outside the gene matches: 5. CDR3 size: 16 residues. CDR3 region: CASSPTGQGNTGELFF. CDR3 coding DNA: TGTGCCAGCAGCCCCACGGGACAGGGGAACACCGGGGAGCTGTTTTTT.

This clone was found once. The V call is TRBV28, the J call TRBJ1-4, with a weak D call TRBD1 (6 bases). The V gene lost 6 bases and the J gene lost 2 bases, with 7 bases spanning the gap. Germline V lookup: CDR1 MDHEN, CDR2 SYDVKM. CDR3 length: 13 residues. CDR3 in DNA: TGTGCCAGCAGGGACAGTACTAATGAAAAACTGTTTTTT. Residues: CASRDSTNEKLFF. Filled out from reference TRBV28 and TRBJ1-4, the complete variable domain reads DVKVTQSSRYLVKRTGEKVFLECVQDMDHENMFWYRQDPGLGLRLIYFSYDVKMKEKGDIPEGYSVSREKKERFSLILESASTNQTSMYLCASRDSTNEKLFFGSGTQLSVL.

The rearrangement joins TRBV5-5 to TRBJ2-3; D is unclear. Germline loops: CDR1 SGHKS, CDR2 YYEKEE (reference sequence). The CDR3 sequence is 14 residues long. V lost 1 base and J lost 4, with 10 bases in between. DNA of the CDR3: TGTGCCAGCAGCTTGCTACCGCCCGCAGATACGCAGTATTTT. Its protein is CASSLLPPADTQYF.

The count of this clone is one. The chain uses TRBV6-6 and TRBJ2-1; 10 bases fit TRBD2. The CDR3 length is 14 residues. Germline V lookup: CDR1 MNHNY, CDR2 SVGAGI (reference sequence). J lost 5 bases, V lost 5 bases, and 3 bases had no gene match. For the CDR3, the DNA is TGTGCCAGCAGTATAGCGGGGGGTCACAATGAGCAGTTCTTC. It specifies CASSIAGGHNEQFF.

The chain joins TRBV2 to TRBJ2-2; tentatively, D is TRBD1 (6 bases). CDR1 is SNHLY, CDR2 FYNNEI, per germline. V was trimmed by 8 bases and J by 1 base, leaving 8 bases between them. This CDR3 has 13 amino acids. The CDR3 protein is CASGRGNTGELFF. CDR3 nucleotide sequence: TGTGCCAGCGGCAGGGGGAACACCGGGGAGCTGTTTTTT.

The V and J genes are TRBV27 and TRBJ1-2, with D uncertain. The CDR3 totals 12 residues. Germline assignment: CDR1 MNHEY and CDR2 SMNVEV (reference sequence). V was cut by 5 bases and J by 8 bases, with 12 bases left in between. The CDR3 nucleotides read TGTGCCAGCAGTCCCCCGGCAGGCGGCTACACCTTC. This encodes CASSPPAGGYTF.

The chain recombines TRBV28 with TRBJ2-3; 9 positions agree with TRBD1. The CDR3 spans 16 residues. The V and J ends lost 2 bases and 6 bases, in that order; junction bases with no gene match: 9. Germline values: CDR1 MDHEN, CDR2 SYDVKM. The CDR3 here is CASSLTGQGRTDTQYF. The DNA of the CDR3 is TGTGCCAGCAGTTTAACCGGACAGGGGAGGACGGATACGCAGTATTTT. The entire variable domain, with the rest obtained from reference TRBV28 and TRBJ2-3, is as follows: DVKVTQSSRYLVKRTGEKVFLECVQDMDHENMFWYRQDPGLGLRLIYFSYDVKMKEKGDIPEGYSVSREKKERFSLILESASTNQTSMYLCASSLTGQGRTDTQYFGPGTRLTVL.

The chain links TRBV7-2 to TRBJ1-5, with D unresolved. The length of the CDR3 is 15 residues. Trimming took off 1 base at V and 6 bases at J, with 13 bases between the two ends. Per germline, CDR1 SGHTA and CDR2 FQGNSA. The CDR3 spells CASSLGPVAGQPQHF. CDR3 nucleotides: TGTGCCAGCAGCTTAGGACCAGTGGCGGGTCAGCCCCAGCATTTT. The whole variable domain, filled in from reference TRBV7-2 and TRBJ1-5, reads GAGVSQSPSNKVTEKGKDVELRCDPISGHTALYWYRQSLGQGLEFLIYFQGNSAPDKSGLPSDRFSAERTGGSVSTLTIQRTQQEDSAVYLCASSLGPVAGQPQHFGDGTRLSIL.

The chain links TRBV4-1 to TRBJ1-3, with D unclear. Germline values: CDR1 MGHRA, CDR2 YSYEKL. The germline V and J ends were trimmed by 1 base and 1 base, with 11 bases remaining between them. The CDR3 has 16 amino acids. This CDR3 reads CASSQAGISSGNTIYF. The CDR3 DNA reads as TGCGCCAGCAGCCAAGCAGGCATTTCGTCTGGAAACACCATATATTTT.